The 27 T cell receptor beta chains in this list originate from one sample, sequenced in a study of blood T cells in healthy people across ages (dated by TCRdb to between 2014 and 2017). Receptor libraries were prepared by 5' RACE. The sequencer was an Illumina HiSeq 2500. A second PCR of about 7 to 12 cycles was run with a J-beta primer mix and a sample-barcoded 5' primer. TCRdb's own reprocessing of the public reads used fastp at Q25 and MiXCR and kept productive beta chains. Every CDR3 protein is listed once, alongside the most common genes and DNA of its rows. Within this sample are 600,000 to 1,000,000 distinct CDR3 sequences, with roughly 25% of them counted one time only. Roughly 3.5% of the sample comes from the top ten. These same data were also listed under a study on T cells of mothers and their children.

The sample consisted of blood. The receptors were gathered from a boy between 5 and 17 years old in good health.

This clonotype was counted between two and nine times. This chain connects TRBV7-2 to TRBJ1-4; D is unresolved. The CDR3 covers 15 residues. Germline loops: CDR1 SGHTA, CDR2 FQGNSA. V was trimmed by 6 bases and J by 4 bases, leaving 15 bases between them. Here the CDR3 reads CASRPGATFNEKLFF. CDR3 sequence (DNA): TGTGCCAGCAGGCCCGGAGCAACCTTTAATGAAAAACTGTTTTTT.

V gene TRBV5-1 combines with J gene TRBJ2-5; D remains unclear. The CDR3 spans 13 residues. Germline values: CDR1 SGHRS, CDR2 YFSETQ. V was shortened by 2 bases and J by 10 bases, with 15 bases between the two germline ends. The CDR3 loop reads CASSLKMELDQYF. The CDR3, as DNA: TGCGCCAGCAGCTTAAAAATGGAATTGGACCAGTACTTC.

Notes on this clonotype: Germline is not matched at one junction end, which may reflect a read error. The chain employs TRBV29-1 and TRBJ1-1; D uncertain. CDR1 and CDR2 from the germline V gene are SQVTM and ANQGSEA. The CDR3 consists of 11 residues. Here the CDR3 DNA reads TGCAGCGTTGATCGCGTTACTGAAGCTCTCTTT. Protein: CSVDRVTEALF.

The rearrangement uses TRBV12-3 or TRBV12-4 and TRBJ2-4; maybe TRBD1 (5 bases). The CDR3 has 14 amino acids. The V end was cut by 2 bases, the J end by 8 bases, with 13 bases between. In DNA, the CDR3 is TGTGCCAGCAGTTTACTCGGCCCCAGGGACATTCAGTACTTC. Its translation: CASSLLGPRDIQYF.

The chain combines TRBV7-3 with TRBJ2-1; D is uncertain. CDR1 and CDR2 from the germline V gene are SGHTA and FQGTGA. V lost 2 bases, J lost 7 bases, and 18 bases lay in between. CDR3 length equals 16 residues. The CDR3 DNA reads as TGTGCCAGCAGCTTACATTTCAGCGCGTTTACAAATGAGCAGTTCTTC. Translating gives CASSLHFSAFTNEQFF.

The chain employs TRBV7-9 and TRBJ2-5; D might be TRBD1 (6 bases). The J call may be incorrect, as the DNA end agrees better with TRBJ2-1. The germline V gene has CDR1 SEHNR and CDR2 FQNEAQ (reference sequence). The length of the CDR3 is 14 residues. CDR3 in amino acids: CASSSQGINNEQFF. In nucleotides, the CDR3 is TGTGCCAGCAGCTCCCAGGGGATCAACAATGAGCAGTTCTTC.

This clonotype was seen a few times. The conserved phenylalanine or tryptophan is not found at the CDR3 terminus, so this likely reflects a read error. J is TRBJ2-3 and V is TRBV20-1; unclear D gene. The CDR3 contains 16 residues. Germline values: CDR1 DFQATT, CDR2 SNEGSKA (reference sequence). The CDR3 coding sequence is TGCAATGCTAGAGATCTAGAGTTAACGACGGGAGATACGCAGTATGTT. Translating it yields CNARDLELTTGDTQYV.

This sequence joins TRBV20-1 and TRBJ1-2; 8 bases are shared with TRBD1. The CDR3 is 17 amino acids. V trimming: 5 bases; J trimming: 4 bases; junction bases outside the gene matches: 18. From germline, CDR1 is DFQATT and CDR2 SNEGSKA (reference sequence). Here the CDR3 reads CSASPADREDWAYGYTF. The CDR3 coding sequence is TGCAGTGCTTCCCCGGCGGACAGGGAGGATTGGGCCTATGGCTACACCTTC.

This clonotype has a handful of counts. V is TRBV4-3 and J is TRBJ2-6; the D is unclear. The germline V gene encodes CDR1 LGHNA and CDR2 YSLEER. V lost 0 bases to trimming and J lost 0 bases, with 9 bases between them. This CDR3 is built from 17 residues. The CDR3 loop reads CASSQDLFSSGANVLTF. The CDR3 coding sequence is TGCGCCAGCAGCCAAGATTTGTTTTCCTCTGGGGCCAACGTCCTGACTTTC.

This clonotype was observed a handful of times. The chain couples TRBV12-3 or TRBV12-4 to TRBJ2-2; D remains ambiguous. This CDR3 region has 18 residues. The ends were cut back, 4 bases at V and 0 bases at J, with 18 bases in the middle. The CDR3 nucleotides are TGTGCCAGCAGTTCCCTGGCGGTTACTACCCCGAACACCGGGGAGCTGTTTTTT. Residues: CASSSLAVTTPNTGELFF.

This clonotype was picked up a small number of times. This chain uses TRBV20-1 with TRBJ2-1; no firm D call. The last part of the DNA fits TRBJ2-7 better; the J call may be wrong. CDR1 is DFQATT, CDR2 SNEGSKA, per germline (reference sequence). The CDR3 is made up of 11 amino acids. The CDR3 region has the DNA TGCAGTGCCCTGAGGAATAACGAGCAGTACTTC. Its protein product is CSALRNNEQYF.

This clonotype appeared a few times. The chain combines TRBV10-3 with TRBJ1-4; 10 positions match TRBD1. The CDR3 sequence is 14 residues long. Germline lookup yields CDR1 ENHRY and CDR2 SYGVKD. The V and J ends lost 10 bases and 0 bases, in that order; junction bases with no gene match: 2. As DNA, the CDR3 is TGTGCCACCGGACAGGGGGCAACTAATGAAAAACTGTTTTTT. Protein: CATGQGATNEKLFF.

This clonotype was observed a handful of times. This chain links TRBV6-5 with TRBJ2-5; 9 nucleotides align to TRBD2. The better agreement between TRBJ2-1 and the DNA end casts doubt on the J call. This CDR3 has 16 amino acids. Germline V gene data show CDR1 as MNHEY and CDR2 as SVGAGI. For the CDR3, the DNA is TGTGCCAGCAGTTATGATCCTAGCGGGATACGGGGTGAGCAGTTCTTC. Amino acid sequence: CASSYDPSGIRGEQFF.

The V call is TRBV5-5, the J call TRBJ1-1; D remains unclear. CDR3 length: 14 residues. Germline-derived CDR1 and CDR2 are SGHKS and YYEKEE (reference sequence). V was trimmed by 4 bases and J by 1 base, leaving 11 bases between them. In DNA, the CDR3 is TGTGCCAGCAGCCAGAGGGCAGGGAACACTGAAGCTTTCTTT. It codes for CASSQRAGNTEAFF. The variable domain in full, with the rest retrieved from reference TRBV5-5 and TRBJ1-1, is DAGVTQSPTHLIKTRGQQVTLRCSPISGHKSVSWYQQVLGQGPQFIFQYYEKEERGRGNFPDRFSARQFPNYSSELNVNALLLGDSALYLCASSQRAGNTEAFFGQGTRLTVV.

Turning to this clonotype: The junction differs from germline at one of its ends, possibly a read error. The J gene is TRBJ2-7, the V gene TRBV12-3 or TRBV12-4, with TRBD2 as a possible D gene (5 bases). The CDR3 contains 16 residues. Here the CDR3 reads CASSLGSGPSIGEPHF. In DNA, the CDR3 is TGTGCCAGCAGTTTAGGTTCCGGGCCGAGCATCGGGGAGCCACACTTC.

The chain combines TRBV7-2 with TRBJ2-5; the D gene is possibly TRBD2 (6 bases). The J call may not be correct, given that the DNA end is closer to TRBJ2-1. The CDR3 sequence is 14 residues long. Germline V gene data show CDR1 as SGHTA and CDR2 as FQGNSA. CDR3 loop: CASSLVRVEGEQFF. The DNA for the CDR3 is TGTGCCAGCAGCTTAGTCAGGGTGGAGGGGGAGCAGTTCTTC.

A remark on this clonotype: The germline gene is not matched at one end of the junction; a read error may be the cause. The V and J genes are TRBV7-2 and TRBJ2-5; D is possibly TRBD1 (8 bases). Germline lookup yields CDR1 SGHTA and CDR2 FQGNSA. This CDR3 spans 14 amino acids. The DNA of the CDR3 is TGTGCCAGCAGCTTAAACAGGGGGAGGGAGACCCAGCACTTC. This sequence encodes CASSLNRGRETQHF.

V usage is TRBV9 and J usage is TRBJ2-3; D perhaps matches TRBD1 (6 bases). Germline V gene data show CDR1 as SGDLS and CDR2 as YYNGEE. Trimming removed 4 bases at V and 5 bases at J, with 8 bases between. There are 12 residues in the CDR3. As DNA, the CDR3 is TGTGCCAGCAGCCCAGGGGAAGATACGCAGTATTTT. Translated, it gives CASSPGEDTQYF.

This clonotype was recorded a few times. CDR3 coding DNA: TGTGCCAGCAGCTACCCTCCGGACAGGGTTCGAACATCGTACAATGAGCAGTTCTTC. Translation gives CASSYPPDRVRTSYNEQFF. The rearrangement joins TRBV7-9 to TRBJ2-1; 8 nucleotides align to TRBD1. The J segment lost 4 bases and the V segment lost 4 bases, leaving 18 bases of the junction unmatched. CDR1 and CDR2 (germline): SEHNR, FQNEAQ (reference sequence). This CDR3 is 19 amino acids long.

This clonotype was picked up a small number of times. The gene calls are TRBV18 and TRBJ2-5, with 7 bases that match TRBD1. The V and J ends lost 4 bases and 5 bases, in that order; junction bases with no gene match: 4. CDR3 length: 13 residues. Germline values: CDR1 KGHSH, CDR2 LQKENI. As DNA, the CDR3 is TGTGCCAGCTCACTGGGGACAGTGGAGACCCAGTACTTC. Translating it yields CASSLGTVETQYF.

A single count supports this clonotype. V usage is TRBV29-1 and J usage is TRBJ1-1, with D possibly matching TRBD1 (5 bases). This CDR3 comprises 11 residues. Trimming took 5 bases from V and 3 from J, leaving 7 bases between them. Germline V gene data show CDR1 as SQVTM and CDR2 as ANQGSEA. DNA of the CDR3: TGCAGCGTTTCGGGGGACACTGAAGCTTTCTTT. This gives the protein CSVSGDTEAFF. Full variable domain (missing parts from reference TRBV29-1 and TRBJ1-1): SAVISQKPSRDICQRGTSLTIQCQVDSQVTMMFWYRQQPGQSLTLIATANQGSEATYESGFVIDKFPISRPNLTFSTLTVSNMSPEDSSIYLCSVSGDTEAFFGQGTRLTVV.

This chain joins TRBV20-1 and TRBJ2-5; TRBD2 aligns across 8 bases. V dropped 2 bases and J dropped 7; count of bases not matched to a gene: 9. The CDR3 is 14 amino acids. CDR1 is DFQATT, CDR2 SNEGSKA, per germline (reference sequence). CDR3 coding DNA: TGCAGTGCTAGATCAGCGGGAGTCCCAGGGACCCAGTACTTC. Encoded protein: CSARSAGVPGTQYF.

In this sample, this clonotype turned up a few times. The chain employs TRBV6-6 and TRBJ1-5; D might be TRBD1 (5 bases). The CDR3 spans 15 residues. CDR1 is MNHNY, CDR2 SVGAGI, per germline (reference sequence). V lost 5 bases to trimming and J lost 2 bases, with 13 bases between them. This CDR3 is CASSRGLRGNQPQHF. DNA of the CDR3: TGTGCCAGCAGTCGGGGACTCAGGGGCAATCAGCCCCAGCATTTT.

This clonotype was counted between two and nine times. The chain uses TRBV28 and TRBJ2-4; D may match TRBD1 or TRBD2 (6 bases each). Germline V CDR1 and CDR2: MDHEN, SYDVKM. V lost 3 bases and J lost 3, with 12 bases in between. The CDR3 is 15 residues long. The CDR3 DNA sequence: TGTGCCAGCAGTTTGGGGGGCGGGGTCAAAAACATTCAGTACTTC. It translates to CASSLGGGVKNIQYF.

The chain recombines TRBV2 with TRBJ2-7; D is undetermined. The length of the CDR3 is 14 residues. CDR1 is SNHLY, CDR2 FYNNEI, per germline. Trimming shortened V by 6 bases and J by 3 bases, and 15 bases separated the two germline ends. In DNA, the CDR3 is TGTGCCAGCAGAATGGGCAGAGATCTCTACGAGCAGTACTTC. This codes for CASRMGRDLYEQYF.

This clonotype was observed a few times. This rearrangement joins TRBV27 to TRBJ1-5; TRBD1 is a possible D gene (5 bases). The V gene's germline CDR1 is MNHEY and CDR2 SMNVEV (reference sequence). This CDR3 has 16 amino acids. The V end was cut by 6 bases, the J end by 3 bases, with 18 bases between. The CDR3 protein is CASSRDRILNNQPQHF. The CDR3, as DNA: TGTGCCAGCAGCCGAGACAGAATCCTAAACAATCAGCCCCAGCATTTT.

In its sample, this clonotype was seen a few times. The chain employs TRBV7-2 and TRBJ1-2; D may be TRBD1 (6 bases). Per the germline V gene, CDR1 is SGHTA and CDR2 is FQGNSA. The length of the CDR3 is 15 residues. The V and J ends lost 2 bases and 2 bases respectively, with 12 bases between them. The CDR3 coding sequence is TGTGCCAGCAGCTTATCAGGGGTAACGAACTATGGCTACACCTTC. Residues: CASSLSGVTNYGYTF.